The 29 T cell receptor beta chains reported below all come from one sample, sequenced in a study of blood T cell repertoires in COVID-19. Data came from immunoSEQ multiplex PCR; TCRdb stores just in-frame clones and leaves some out. The table has over 350,000 clones, 88% seen once; the top ten hold 0.9% to 1.5%. Input material: PBMCs or T cells enriched from blood (not recorded which). Receptors were obtained from a young woman who had recovered from COVID-19.

CDR3 protein: CASSLGTGGNQPQHF. The CDR3 nucleotides are TGTGCCAGCAGTTTGGGGACAGGGGGGAATCAGCCCCAGCATTTT. The chain is built from TRBV27 and TRBJ1-5; 11 bases align to TRBD1. The CDR3 runs 15 residues. With 3 bases clipped from V and 4 bases from J, the junction kept 2 bases outside the gene matches. Germline V gene sequence: CDR1 MNHEY, CDR2 SMNVEV (reference sequence).

CDR3 loop: CASSSEGRASYNEQFF. Here the CDR3 DNA reads TGTGCCAGCAGTTCAGAGGGCCGGGCTTCCTACAATGAGCAGTTCTTC. The chain recombines TRBV28 with TRBJ2-1; D may be TRBD2 (5 bases). CDR1 and CDR2 (germline): MDHEN, SYDVKM. Trimming left V 4 bases short and J 1 base short, with 14 bases between. There are 16 residues in the CDR3.

The chain has TRBV28 and TRBJ2-2, with D possibly matching TRBD1 (5 bases). The CDR3 is 17 residues long. Germline CDR1 and CDR2: MDHEN and SYDVKM. V gave up 2 bases and J gave up 6 bases, with 19 bases separating them. CDR3 DNA sequence: TGTGCCAGCAGTTTAGGGCGCAGGGTTAGGCTGTCCGGGGAGCTGTTTTTT. Its translation is CASSLGRRVRLSGELFF.

The chain links TRBV18 to TRBJ1-1; 8 nucleotides line up with TRBD1. The CDR3 sequence is 13 residues long. Per germline, CDR1 KGHSH and CDR2 LQKENI. V was pared by 7 bases and J by 4 bases, with 5 bases of the junction left unmatched. Here the CDR3 reads CASFQTGVTEAFF. DNA of the CDR3: TGTGCCAGCTTCCAGACAGGGGTCACTGAAGCTTTCTTT.

V is TRBV6-5 and J is TRBJ1-1; D might be TRBD1 (5 bases). The CDR3 contains 16 residues. Germline CDR1 and CDR2: MNHEY and SVGAGI. Trimming left V 0 bases short and J 4 bases short, with 15 bases between. DNA of the CDR3: TGTGCCAGCAGTTACTCGGAATTGGAGGGGACCACTGAAGCTTTCTTT. This encodes CASSYSELEGTTEAFF.

This clone was seen a handful of times. The rearrangement links TRBV5-1 to TRBJ1-1; weak D call: TRBD1 (6 bases). Trimming removed 0 bases from V and 4 bases from J, with 13 bases in between. There are 15 residues in the CDR3. Per the germline V gene, CDR1 is SGHRS and CDR2 is YFSETQ. The CDR3 DNA sequence: TGCGCCAGCAGCTTGGGCCTCAGGGGCGTCACTGAAGCTTTCTTT. Amino acid sequence: CASSLGLRGVTEAFF.

This chain joins TRBV3-1 (or the pseudogene TRBV3-2) and TRBJ2-2; possible D gene TRBD1, 5 bases. V lost 3 bases, J lost 7 bases, and 15 bases lay in between. The CDR3 spans 15 residues. Germline values: CDR1 LGHDT, CDR2 YNNKEL (reference sequence). CDR3 in amino acids: CASSQNRPLNGELFF. In nucleotides, the CDR3 is TGTGCCAGCAGCCAGAACAGGCCCCTGAACGGGGAGCTGTTTTTT.

V and J are TRBV6-5 and TRBJ1-6, with a tentative D call TRBD1 (6 bases). Germline CDR1 MNHEY, CDR2 SVGAGI. Trimming shortened V by 10 bases and J by 10 bases, and 14 bases separated the two germline ends. This CDR3 contains 12 residues. DNA for the CDR3: TGTGCCACCTACACAGGGAGCTCACCCCTCCACTTT. Its translation is CATYTGSSPLHF.

The gene calls are TRBV10-1 and TRBJ2-3; TRBD2 matches at 10 bases. The J segment lost 4 bases and the V segment lost 2 bases, leaving 9 bases of the junction unmatched. Germline loops: CDR1 WNHNN, CDR2 SYGVQD (reference sequence). The CDR3 contains 17 residues. Here the CDR3 DNA reads TGCGCCAGCAGTGAGGGTCGAGCGGGGGGGCTGGCAGATACGCAGTATTTT. Residues: CASSEGRAGGLADTQYF.

The V call is TRBV7-3, the J call TRBJ1-1; no firm D call. Germline lookup yields CDR1 SGHTA and CDR2 FQGTGA. The CDR3 has 15 residues. V was shortened by 5 bases and J by 0 bases, with 13 bases between the two germline ends. The CDR3 protein is CASSIPQNLNTEAFF. The CDR3 coding sequence is TGTGCCAGCAGCATACCACAGAACTTGAACACTGAAGCTTTCTTT.

This chain links TRBV27 with TRBJ1-2, with D unresolved. The CDR3 covers 14 residues. Trimming removed 3 bases at V and 0 bases at J, with 8 bases between. Per the germline V gene, CDR1 is MNHEY and CDR2 is SMNVEV (reference sequence). This CDR3 is CASSFSGTNYGYTF. CDR3 coding DNA: TGTGCCAGCAGTTTTTCGGGAACTAACTATGGCTACACCTTC.

The chain combines TRBV5-5 with TRBJ1-5; D might be TRBD1 (5 bases). Trimming left V 0 bases short and J 2 bases short, with 9 bases between. The CDR3 runs to 15 residues. Looked up from germline, CDR1 is SGHKS and CDR2 is YYEKEE (reference sequence). The CDR3 nucleotides read TGTGCCAGCAGCTTGGACCTACAGGGCAATCAGCCCCAGCATTTT. This translates into CASSLDLQGNQPQHF.

J is TRBJ2-3 and V is TRBV7-2; D possibly corresponds to TRBD1 (5 bases). CDR1 and CDR2 from the germline V gene are SGHTA and FQGNSA. The CDR3 totals 17 residues. V lost 1 base and J lost 3, with 17 bases in between. The CDR3 region is CASSLVGRVAITDTQYF. The DNA of the CDR3 is TGTGCCAGCAGCTTAGTAGGCAGGGTGGCGATAACAGATACGCAGTATTTT.

V is TRBV30 and J is TRBJ1-2; TRBD1 is a possible D gene (5 bases). Deletions cut 2 bases from V and 5 bases from J, with 9 bases between. CDR3 length: 12 residues. CDR1 GTSNPN and CDR2 SVGIG come from the germline V gene (reference sequence). CDR3 protein: CAWSSTAYGYTF. In DNA form, the CDR3 reads TGTGCCTGGAGTTCGACAGCATATGGCTACACCTTC.

This chain connects TRBV2 to TRBJ1-4; a weak D match, TRBD1 (5 bases). The germline CDR1 and CDR2 sequences are SNHLY and FYNNEI. The CDR3 has 14 amino acids. V was pared by 1 base and J by 7 bases, with 10 bases between. CDR3 residues: CASSEGRESEKLFF. CDR3 in DNA: TGTGCCAGCAGTGAAGGCAGGGAAAGTGAAAAACTGTTTTTT.

V is TRBV12-5 and J is TRBJ1-1; tentatively, D is TRBD1 (5 bases). The CDR3 has 11 amino acids. The germline gives CDR1 LGHNT, CDR2 FRNRAP. The ends were cut back, 8 bases at V and 4 bases at J, with 8 bases in the middle. As DNA, the CDR3 is TGTGCTAGTAAAGGGGTCACTGAAGCTTTCTTT. Encoded protein: CASKGVTEAFF.

This chain uses TRBV9 with TRBJ1-6, with 11 nucleotides matching TRBD1. Germline V gives CDR1 SGDLS, CDR2 YYNGEE. V trimming: 3 bases; J trimming: 6 bases; junction bases outside the gene matches: 2. The CDR3 is 15 amino acids. The CDR3 bases are TGTGCCAGCAGCGCGGGACAGGGGGTTAATTCACCCCTCCACTTT. Translation gives CASSAGQGVNSPLHF.

The V call is TRBV28, the J call TRBJ1-4, with TRBD1 as a possible D gene (6 bases). Germline CDR1 and CDR2: MDHEN and SYDVKM. CDR3 size: 12 residues. V was cut by 6 bases and J by 7 bases, with 9 bases left in between. CDR3 sequence: CASRPTGEKLFF. The DNA of the CDR3 is TGTGCCAGCAGACCGACAGGTGAAAAACTGTTTTTT.

This clone came up a few times. The chain uses TRBV19 and TRBJ1-5; D is undetermined. CDR1 is LNHDA, CDR2 SQIVND, per germline (reference sequence). This CDR3 has 14 residues. Trimming left V 2 bases short and J 4 bases short, with 9 bases between. The CDR3 region is CASSIPRRNQPQHF. CDR3 nucleotides: TGTGCCAGTAGTATACCAAGGAGGAATCAGCCCCAGCATTTT.

This clone was picked up one time. The chain uses TRBV7-9 and TRBJ2-7; D gene uncertain. V was trimmed by 8 bases and J by 3 bases, leaving 8 bases between them. In germline, CDR1 is SEHNR, CDR2 FQNEAQ (reference sequence). CDR3 length: 11 amino acids. DNA of the CDR3: TGTGCCAGCGCCTCAGGCTACGAGCAGTACTTC. Translation gives CASASGYEQYF.

This chain connects TRBV3-1 (or the pseudogene TRBV3-2) to TRBJ1-1; TRBD1 might be the D (6 bases). Per germline, CDR1 LGHDT and CDR2 YNNKEL (reference sequence). CDR3 size: 14 residues. Trimming shortened V by 4 bases and J by 6 bases, and 15 bases separated the two germline ends. CDR3 loop: CASSPSQGYSEAFF. The CDR3 region has the DNA TGTGCCAGCAGCCCTTCACAGGGATATTCTGAAGCTTTCTTT.

The gene calls are TRBV6-5 and TRBJ1-1, with TRBD1 matching over 9 bases. This CDR3 region has 14 residues. With 7 bases clipped from V and 4 bases from J, the junction kept 7 bases outside the gene matches. The V gene's germline CDR1 is MNHEY and CDR2 SVGAGI. CDR3 loop: CASNRLDRGTEAFF. DNA of the CDR3: TGTGCCAGCAATCGACTGGACAGGGGCACTGAAGCTTTCTTT.

CDR3 loop: CASSLAQGDGGYTF. The CDR3 DNA sequence: TGCGCCAGCAGCTTGGCACAGGGGGACGGTGGCTACACCTTC. The chain combines TRBV5-1 with TRBJ1-2; 8 bases align to TRBD1. Per the germline V gene, CDR1 is SGHRS and CDR2 is YFSETQ. With V trimmed by 0 bases and J by 7 bases, 5 bases remained unmatched. The CDR3 runs to 14 residues.

This sequence joins TRBV5-1 and TRBJ2-2; D is unresolved. Per the germline V gene, CDR1 is SGHRS and CDR2 is YFSETQ. Trimming cost V 5 bases and J 1 base, with 6 bases left between them. The CDR3 length is 13 residues. The CDR3 nucleotides read TGCGCCAGCAGGTTTCTGAACACCGGGGAGCTGTTTTTT. Protein sequence: CASRFLNTGELFF.

The chain carries TRBV7-9 and TRBJ2-7; possible D gene TRBD1, 5 bases. CDR1 SEHNR and CDR2 FQNEAQ come from the germline V gene (reference sequence). V lost 3 bases to trimming and J lost 4 bases, with 25 bases between them. There are 18 residues in the CDR3. The CDR3 protein is CASSLGRQGNLGKYEQYF. The CDR3 DNA is TGTGCCAGCAGCTTGGGTAGGCAGGGTAATTTGGGAAAATACGAGCAGTACTTC. Full variable domain (outside the CDR3, taken from reference TRBV7-9 and TRBJ2-7): DTGVSQNPRHKITKRGQNVTFRCDPISEHNRLYWYRQTLGQGPEFLTYFQNEAQLEKSRLLSDRFSAERPKGSFSTLEIQRTEQGDSAMYLCASSLGRQGNLGKYEQYFGPGTRLTVT.

This clone showed up just once. V usage is TRBV27 and J usage is TRBJ1-6; D may be TRBD1 (6 bases). This CDR3 comprises 14 residues. Trimming left V 6 bases short and J 6 bases short, with 12 bases between. Germline-derived CDR1 and CDR2 are MNHEY and SMNVEV (reference sequence). CDR3 in amino acids: CASSLTGPNSPLHF. The CDR3 nucleotides read TGTGCCAGCAGCCTGACAGGCCCTAATTCACCCCTCCACTTT.

The chain couples TRBV5-1 to TRBJ1-2; a possible D gene is TRBD1 (6 bases). Trimming shortened V by 0 bases and J by 1 base, and 7 bases separated the two germline ends. The CDR3 length is 14 residues. In germline, CDR1 is SGHRS, CDR2 YFSETQ. In nucleotides, the CDR3 is TGCGCCAGCAGCTTGGGACAGGATAACTATGGCTACACCTTC. It yields the protein CASSLGQDNYGYTF. Full variable domain (outside the CDR3, taken from reference TRBV5-1 and TRBJ1-2): KAGVTQTPRYLIKTRGQQVTLSCSPISGHRSVSWYQQTPGQGLQFLFEYFSETQRNKGNFPGRFSGRQFSNSRSEMNVSTLELGDSALYLCASSLGQDNYGYTFGSGTRLTVV.

The V call is TRBV5-4, the J call TRBJ1-2; 12 positions match TRBD1. Germline V gene sequence: CDR1 SGHNT, CDR2 YYREEE (reference sequence). This CDR3 spans 17 amino acids. Losses at the gene ends were 3 bases for V and 5 bases for J; bases not matched to a gene: 11. Written as DNA, the CDR3 is TGTGCCAGCAGCTCTACGGGACAGGGGGCGCGGTGGTATGGCTACACCTTC. The encoded protein is CASSSTGQGARWYGYTF.

The chain combines TRBV2 with TRBJ2-5, with 7 positions matching TRBD2. This CDR3 has 16 amino acids. Germline trimming cut 7 bases from V and 2 bases from J; bases unmatched to any gene: 13. The germline CDR1 and CDR2 sequences are SNHLY and FYNNEI. CDR3 sequence reads: CASTAGPGLYQETQYF. In DNA, the CDR3 is TGTGCCAGCACCGCGGGTCCGGGACTATATCAAGAGACCCAGTACTTC. Variable domain in full (rest from reference TRBV2 and TRBJ2-5): EPEVTQTPSHQVTQMGQEVILRCVPISNHLYFYWYRQILGQKVEFLVSFYNNEISEKSEIFDDQFSVERPDGSNFTLKIRSTKLEDSAMYFCASTAGPGLYQETQYFGPGTRLLVL.